These T cell receptor beta chains were read from a single sample in a study of T cell responses to AZD1222 COVID-19 vaccine. Assay: immunoSEQ multiplex PCR; the TCRdb copy retains only in-frame clones and omits some. The data contain around 130,000 clones, approximately 83% of them seen just once; the ten biggest clones take up about 8.5%. The sequencing used peripheral blood, collected on day 0 of AZD1222 vaccination. Every receptor here comes from an adult in good health. CDR3s include the opening cysteine and the closing phenylalanine or tryptophan. D genes are given only for firm matches. Part of the rows lack a size; the others show once, few, many or a class for expanded clones.

v_call	j_call	d_call	clone_size	cdr3_aa	cdr3_nt
TRBV4-1	TRBJ2-2	TRBD1	few	CASSPRQGATGELFF	TGCGCCAGCAGCCCGCGACAGGGGGCTACCGGGGAGCTGTTTTTT
TRBV19	TRBJ1-2	TRBD1	few	CASSLDRDTGYTF	TGTGCCAGTAGTCTAGACAGGGATACTGGCTACACCTTC
TRBV12-3/TRBV12-4	TRBJ1-1	NA	NA	CASSFYLATEAFF	TGTGCCAGCAGTTTCTATCTCGCCACTGAAGCTTTCTTT
TRBV4-2	TRBJ2-1	NA	once	CASSTQVVRGSDEQFF	TGTGCCAGCAGCACCCAAGTCGTGCGAGGGAGCGATGAGCAGTTCTTC
TRBV28	TRBJ1-5	TRBD1	few	CASSLPDRGANQPQHF	TGTGCCAGCAGCCTCCCCGACAGGGGGGCCAATCAGCCCCAGCATTTT
TRBV5-1	TRBJ1-1	NA	NA	CASSLNRANTEAFF	TGCGCCAGCAGCTTGAACAGGGCTAACACTGAAGCTTTCTTT
TRBV19	TRBJ2-7	TRBD2	NA	CASSIRLAGGGSSHEQYF	TGTGCCAGTAGTATTCGACTAGCGGGAGGTGGGTCCTCCCACGAGCAGTACTTC
TRBV11-3	TRBJ2-3	NA	once	CASSGYTVDIAGTDTQYF	TGTGCCAGCAGCGGATACACCGTCGATATAGCGGGCACAGATACGCAGTATTTT
TRBV27	TRBJ2-7	TRBD1	few	CASRGHTGDEQYF	TGTGCCAGCAGGGGCCACACAGGGGACGAGCAGTACTTC
TRBV18	TRBJ2-3	TRBD2	NA	CASSPPTSGIVIGTDTQYF	TGTGCCAGCTCACCACCGACTAGCGGGATCGTCATTGGCACAGATACGCAGTATTTT
TRBV3-1/TRBV3-2	TRBJ1-6	NA	NA	CASSPGGGNSPLHF	TGTGCCAGCAGCCCCGGGGGCGGGAATTCACCCCTCCACTTT
TRBV11-2	TRBJ1-2	TRBD1	NA	CASSLNPGQPYGYTF	TGTGCCAGCAGCTTAAACCCGGGACAGCCCTATGGCTACACCTTC
TRBV5-1	TRBJ2-2	TRBD2	NA	CASSLIGLAGPNTGELFF	TGCGCCAGCAGCTTGATAGGCCTAGCGGGACCGAACACCGGGGAGCTGTTTTTT
TRBV12-5	TRBJ2-2	NA	NA	CASGLVLGQTNTGELFF	TGTGCTAGTGGTTTGGTACTGGGGCAGACGAACACCGGGGAGCTGTTTTTT
TRBV6-5	TRBJ1-2	TRBD1	NA	CASLKFSSGGAGYTF	TGTGCCAGCCTCAAATTTAGTTCAGGGGGCGCTGGCTACACCTTC
TRBV27	TRBJ2-1	NA	NA	CASKLRDSKRDEQFF	TGTGCCAGCAAATTGCGGGACTCAAAGAGGGATGAGCAGTTCTTC
TRBV10-3	TRBJ1-5	TRBD1	NA	CASRGQSNQPQHF	TGTGCCAGCAGGGGACAGAGCAATCAGCCCCAGCATTTT
TRBV30	TRBJ2-6	NA	NA	CAWSHGQSSGANVLTF	TGTGCCTGGAGTCATGGACAGAGCTCTGGGGCCAACGTCCTGACTTTC
TRBV18	TRBJ1-2	TRBD1	NA	CASSPTGQGNYGYTF	TGTGCCAGCTCACCGACGGGACAGGGTAACTATGGCTACACCTTC
TRBV4-3	TRBJ2-7	NA	NA	CASSQDSGYPYEQYF	TGCGCCAGCAGCCAAGATTCAGGGTATCCCTACGAGCAGTACTTC
TRBV19	TRBJ2-7	TRBD1	NA	CASSIWTGGMTYEQYF	TGTGCCAGTAGTATCTGGACAGGGGGAATGACCTACGAGCAGTACTTC
TRBV6-5	TRBJ2-3	NA	NA	CASTPGTPATDTQYF	TGTGCCAGCACCCCCGGGACCCCGGCGACAGATACGCAGTATTTT
TRBV2	TRBJ1-5	NA	NA	CASSEALLGSGQADQPQHF	TGTGCCAGCAGTGAAGCGCTTCTGGGGTCGGGTCAGGCGGATCAGCCCCAGCATTTT
TRBV18	TRBJ2-1	NA	NA	CASSGEGPYNEQFF	TGTGCCAGCTCAGGGGAAGGGCCCTACAATGAGCAGTTCTTC
TRBV5-8	TRBJ1-3	TRBD1	NA	CASSSDRGRAGNTIYF	TGTGCCAGCAGCTCGGACAGGGGTAGGGCTGGAAACACCATATATTTT
TRBV11-3	TRBJ1-1	TRBD1	NA	CASSQGQGAGAEAFF	TGTGCCAGCAGCCAAGGACAGGGGGCAGGTGCTGAAGCTTTCTTT
TRBV3-1/TRBV3-2	TRBJ1-2	TRBD1	NA	CASSPQGAGGYGYTF	TGTGCCAGCAGCCCCCAGGGGGCAGGCGGCTATGGCTACACCTTC
TRBV6-4	TRBJ2-3	NA	NA	CASSETGEGGTDTQYF	TGTGCCAGCAGTGAGACAGGAGAGGGAGGCACAGATACGCAGTATTTT
TRBV6-4	TRBJ1-1	TRBD1	NA	CASSPGSTGTEAFF	TGTGCCAGCAGTCCCGGGTCGACAGGGACTGAAGCTTTCTTT
TRBV27	TRBJ2-7	TRBD1	NA	CASSLGQGPYEQYF	TGTGCCAGCAGTCTCGGACAGGGGCCCTACGAGCAGTACTTC
TRBV6-6	TRBJ1-2	NA	NA	CATGGNDYGYTF	TGTGCCACCGGGGGCAATGACTATGGCTACACCTTC
TRBV30	TRBJ2-5	NA	NA	CAWSVGSGQETQYF	TGTGCCTGGAGTGTAGGGAGCGGCCAAGAGACCCAGTACTTC
TRBV6-2/TRBV6-3	TRBJ1-5	NA	NA	CASSYGGTAYNQPQHF	TGTGCCAGCAGTTACGGAGGTACAGCGTATAATCAGCCCCAGCATTTT
TRBV7-9	TRBJ2-1	TRBD2	few	CASSYVRGGRYNEQFF	TGTGCCAGCAGCTACGTGCGGGGGGGCCGGTACAATGAGCAGTTCTTC
TRBV7-2	TRBJ1-2	NA	once	CASSLGGGYTF	TGTGCCAGCAGCTTGGGCGGTGGCTACACCTTC
TRBV6-1	TRBJ2-5	NA	NA	CASSEWQFQETQYF	TGTGCCAGCAGTGAATGGCAGTTCCAAGAGACCCAGTACTTC
TRBV19	TRBJ1-1	TRBD1	NA	CASSIGVRDRGRRAFF	TGTGCCAGTAGTATAGGGGTTCGGGACAGGGGGCGAAGAGCTTTCTTT
TRBV6-5	TRBJ2-7	NA	NA	CASSSGTTAYEQYF	TGTGCCAGCAGTTCCGGGACAACCGCCTACGAGCAGTACTTC